The 21 T cell receptor beta chains listed next were all sequenced from one sample in a study of T cells in Graves' hyperthyroidism and ophthalmopathy. RNA transcripts gave rise to amplified TCR beta CDR3 regions. The HTBI primer set drove a first-round RT-PCR of the TCR CDR3. TCRdb fed the multiplex PCR reads into MiXCR, producing one record per CDR3 protein. This table has hundreds of thousands of distinct CDR3 sequences, roughly 40% appearing once. The specimen was blood. The receptor source for this set is a man aged 18 to 29 with Graves' hyperthyroidism.

The chain uses TRBV20-1 and TRBJ1-1; the D gene is possibly TRBD1 (5 bases). Germline V lookup: CDR1 DFQATT, CDR2 SNEGSKA (reference sequence). This CDR3 spans 14 amino acids. Trimming left V 5 bases short and J 2 bases short, with 15 bases between. This chain's CDR3 is CSAPREGRNTEAFF. In nucleotides, the CDR3 is TGCAGTGCTCCGAGGGAGGGGCGTAACACTGAAGCTTTCTTT.

This clonotype was found many times. The CDR3 coding sequence is TGCAGCGTCTGGACAGAGGGGGCCCCGGGCTATGGCTACACCTTC. This encodes CSVWTEGAPGYGYTF. The chain joins TRBV29-1 to TRBJ1-2, with 7 nucleotides matching TRBD1. The CDR3 is 15 residues long. Germline CDR1 is SQVTM and CDR2 is ANQGSEA. V lost 6 bases, J lost 4 bases, and 14 bases stayed unmatched.

V is TRBV7-9 and J is TRBJ1-5; the D is unclear. The CDR3 covers 17 residues. V was pared by 3 bases and J by 0 bases, with 15 bases between. The germline V gene has CDR1 SEHNR and CDR2 FQNEAQ (reference sequence). The chain's CDR3 is CASSLLGLLNSNQPQHF. The CDR3 nucleotides read TGTGCCAGCAGCTTGCTAGGACTGCTAAATAGCAATCAGCCCCAGCATTTT.

V is TRBV19 and J is TRBJ1-2; tentatively, D is TRBD1 (5 bases). V was clipped by 7 bases and J by 6 bases, with 27 bases between them. Germline assignment: CDR1 LNHDA and CDR2 SQIVND (reference sequence). This CDR3 is built from 17 residues. CDR3 in amino acids: CASTPSGQGFIFHGYTF. Here the CDR3 DNA reads TGTGCCAGTACTCCCTCCGGGCAGGGCTTTATTTTTCATGGCTACACCTTC.

This clonotype was seen at least ten times. This sequence joins TRBV20-1 and TRBJ1-1; 9 positions match TRBD1. In germline, CDR1 is DFQATT, CDR2 SNEGSKA (reference sequence). The CDR3 contains 14 residues. V trimming: 4 bases; J trimming: 5 bases; junction bases outside the gene matches: 8. This CDR3 is CSAKTGTGRTEAFF. The CDR3 bases are TGCAGTGCTAAGACCGGGACAGGGAGGACTGAAGCTTTCTTT.

This clonotype was detected many times. The chain couples TRBV9 to TRBJ1-2, with D perhaps TRBD1 (5 bases). Germline lookup yields CDR1 SGDLS and CDR2 YYNGEE. CDR3 size: 11 residues. Trimming took 7 bases from V and 4 from J, leaving 8 bases between them. The CDR3: CASSDSYGYTF. DNA for the CDR3: TGTGCCAGCTCCGACAGCTATGGCTACACCTTC. Based on the CDR3 plus reference TRBV9 and TRBJ1-2, the full variable domain is DSGVTQTPKHLITATGQRVTLRCSPRSGDLSVYWYQQSLDQGLQFLIQYYNGEERAKGNILERFSAQQFPDLHSELNLSSLELGDSALYFCASSDSYGYTFGSGTRLTVV.

This clonotype was seen only a few times. The gene calls are TRBV9 and TRBJ1-3; 7 bases match TRBD1. The V segment lost 5 bases and the J segment 0 bases; nucleotides outside the gene matches: 8. Germline assignment: CDR1 SGDLS and CDR2 YYNGEE. This CDR3 is 16 amino acids long. The CDR3 sequence is CASSSGGSVSGNTIYF. In DNA, the CDR3 is TGTGCCAGCAGTTCAGGGGGATCCGTCTCTGGAAACACCATATATTTT.

The rearrangement links TRBV6-1 to TRBJ1-1; D gene uncertain. The CDR3 is made up of 15 amino acids. Germline CDR1 reads MNHNS; CDR2 reads SASEGT. V was clipped by 5 bases and J by 4 bases, with 17 bases between them. CDR3: CASSYGTGLSTEAFF. Here the CDR3 DNA reads TGTGCCAGCAGTTACGGAACGGGATTGTCCACTGAAGCTTTCTTT.

The chain has TRBV7-8 and TRBJ1-5, with D unclear. Trimming took 2 bases from V and 8 from J, leaving 7 bases between them. This CDR3 spans 12 amino acids. From germline, CDR1 is SGHVS and CDR2 FQNEAQ. CDR3 nucleotides: TGTGCCAGCAGCTTAAATAGCAAGCCCCAGCATTTT. It yields the protein CASSLNSKPQHF.

This clonotype was observed at least ten times. The chain couples TRBV10-3 to TRBJ2-5; TRBD2 aligns across 8 bases. CDR1 and CDR2 (germline): ENHRY, SYGVKD. The CDR3 has 13 residues. Trimming took 11 bases from V and 5 from J; bases not matched to a gene: 10. This CDR3 reads CAVGGAMMETQYF. The CDR3 DNA follows: TGTGCCGTCGGGGGGGCGATGATGGAGACCCAGTACTTC.

This clonotype appeared a few times. This chain uses TRBV5-1 with TRBJ2-7; 8 bases line up with TRBD1. V lost 0 bases and J lost 2; bases outside the gene matches: 10. The CDR3 runs 17 residues. The germline gives CDR1 SGHRS, CDR2 YFSETQ. The CDR3 region has the DNA TGCGCCAGCAGCTTGGCCCCGGGGACAGGTCCTCCCTACGAGCAGTACTTC. Protein sequence: CASSLAPGTGPPYEQYF.

A note on this clonotype: This may come from a read error, since a much larger clone is one base off. The rearrangement links TRBV11-1 to TRBJ2-7; TRBD1 is a possible D gene (6 bases). The CDR3 contains 13 residues. CDR1 SGHAT and CDR2 FQDESV come from the germline V gene (reference sequence). V lost 7 bases and J 0 bases, leaving 10 bases between the germline ends. This CDR3 is CASTWGHSYEQYF. CDR3 sequence (DNA): TGTGCCAGCACCTGGGGGCACTCCTACGAGCAGTACTTC.

The chain employs TRBV20-1 and TRBJ2-7, with D hard to call. Germline V gene sequence: CDR1 DFQATT, CDR2 SNEGSKA (reference sequence). V was pared by 3 bases and J by 7 bases, with 13 bases between. The CDR3 sequence is 12 residues long. The chain's CDR3 is CSARGLSGEQYF. CDR3 coding DNA: TGCAGTGCTAGGGGTCTATCTGGGGAGCAGTACTTC.

This clonotype has at least ten counts. This chain connects TRBV15 to TRBJ1-3, with 7 bases fitting TRBD1. Germline V gene lookup returns CDR1 LNHNV and CDR2 YYDKDF (reference sequence). The trim removed 4 bases at V and 0 bases at J, leaving 12 bases unmatched. The CDR3 contains 18 residues. Written as DNA, the CDR3 is TGTGCCACCAGCAACGACAGGGCAACTCATTACTCTGGAAACACCATATATTTT. This codes for CATSNDRATHYSGNTIYF.

This sequence joins TRBV10-3 and TRBJ2-5, with a possible D match to TRBD2 (6 bases). The CDR3 is 12 residues long. CDR1 ENHRY and CDR2 SYGVKD come from the germline V gene. With 3 bases removed from V and 4 bases from J, the gap between germline ends came to 6 bases. CDR3 nucleotide sequence: TGTGCCATCAGTGACGGGAGAGAGACCCAGTACTTC. Its translation is CAISDGRETQYF.

This clonotype appeared a few times. CDR3 protein: CASSFGVQGPGANVLTF. The CDR3 coding sequence is TGTGCCAGCAGTTTCGGGGTACAGGGCCCTGGGGCCAACGTCCTGACTTTC. The chain has TRBV2 and TRBJ2-6; D possibly corresponds to TRBD1 (6 bases). CDR1 and CDR2 from the germline V gene are SNHLY and FYNNEI. The CDR3 loop spans 17 amino acids. V dropped 5 bases and J dropped 2 bases, with 16 bases sitting between them.

The table lists this clonotype with a few counts. The chain has TRBV12-3 or TRBV12-4 and TRBJ1-4, with D perhaps matching TRBD1 (6 bases). The CDR3 is made up of 11 amino acids. V was trimmed by 8 bases and J by 10 bases, leaving 11 bases between them. The CDR3 region is CASRGGGKLFF. DNA for the CDR3: TGTGCCAGCCGGGGGGGCGGAAAACTGTTTTTT.

This clonotype appeared a few times. V and J are TRBV14 and TRBJ1-2, with D unresolved. Looked up from germline, CDR1 is SGHDN and CDR2 is FVKESK. Trimming cost V 0 bases and J 5 bases, with 10 bases left between them. CDR3 length: 14 amino acids. As DNA, the CDR3 is TGTGCCAGCAGCCAAGATTCGGCAGGTTATGGCTACACCTTC. The encoded protein is CASSQDSAGYGYTF.

As to this clonotype: Since a much larger clone is just one base distant, this may be a read error. The J gene is TRBJ1-1, the V gene TRBV6-1; the D is unclear. The ends were cut back, 1 base at V and 5 bases at J, with 5 bases in the middle. This CDR3 contains 12 residues. Germline CDR1 and CDR2: MNHNS and SASEGT. CDR3 residues: CASSEVRTEAFF. DNA of the CDR3: TGTGCCAGCAGTGAAGTCAGAACTGAAGCTTTCTTT.

This clonotype was counted at least ten times. This chain connects TRBV19 to TRBJ1-5; no reliable D call. This CDR3 spans 14 amino acids. The V gene's germline CDR1 is LNHDA and CDR2 SQIVND (reference sequence). The ends were cut back, 3 bases at V and 0 bases at J, with 6 bases in the middle. CDR3 sequence: CASSIGVSNQPQHF. The CDR3 DNA reads as TGTGCCAGTAGTATTGGGGTTAGCAATCAGCCCCAGCATTTT. Full variable domain (rest looked up from reference TRBV19 and TRBJ1-5): DGGITQSPKYLFRKEGQNVTLSCEQNLNHDAMYWYRQDPGQGLRLIYYSQIVNDFQKGDIAEGYSVSREKKESFPLTVTSAQKNPTAFYLCASSIGVSNQPQHFGDGTRLSIL.

With regard to this clonotype: Since the CDR3 does not end with the conserved phenylalanine or tryptophan, this likely comes from a read error. J is TRBJ2-7 and V is TRBV14; D is unclear. Germline-derived CDR1 and CDR2 are SGHDN and FVKESK. Trimming removed 2 bases at V and 2 bases at J, with 7 bases between. CDR3 length equals 13 residues. Written as DNA, the CDR3 is TGTGCCAGCAGCCAACCCGACACCTACGAGCAGTACTAC. Protein: CASSQPDTYEQYY.